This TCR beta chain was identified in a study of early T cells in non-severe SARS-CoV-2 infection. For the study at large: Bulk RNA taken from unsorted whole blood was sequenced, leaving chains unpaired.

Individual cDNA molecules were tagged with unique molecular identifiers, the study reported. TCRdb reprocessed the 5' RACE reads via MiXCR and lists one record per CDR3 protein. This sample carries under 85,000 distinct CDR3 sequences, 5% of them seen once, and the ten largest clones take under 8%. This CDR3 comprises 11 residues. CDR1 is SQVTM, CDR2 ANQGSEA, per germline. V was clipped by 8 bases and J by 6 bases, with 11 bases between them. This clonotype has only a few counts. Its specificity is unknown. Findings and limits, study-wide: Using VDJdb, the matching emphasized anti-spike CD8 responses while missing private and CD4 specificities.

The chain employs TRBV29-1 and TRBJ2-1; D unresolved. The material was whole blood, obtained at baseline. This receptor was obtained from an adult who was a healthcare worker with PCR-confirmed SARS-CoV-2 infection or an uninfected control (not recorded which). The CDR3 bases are TGCAGCCCATCTGGCGGCAATGAGCAGTTCTTC. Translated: CSPSGGNEQFF.